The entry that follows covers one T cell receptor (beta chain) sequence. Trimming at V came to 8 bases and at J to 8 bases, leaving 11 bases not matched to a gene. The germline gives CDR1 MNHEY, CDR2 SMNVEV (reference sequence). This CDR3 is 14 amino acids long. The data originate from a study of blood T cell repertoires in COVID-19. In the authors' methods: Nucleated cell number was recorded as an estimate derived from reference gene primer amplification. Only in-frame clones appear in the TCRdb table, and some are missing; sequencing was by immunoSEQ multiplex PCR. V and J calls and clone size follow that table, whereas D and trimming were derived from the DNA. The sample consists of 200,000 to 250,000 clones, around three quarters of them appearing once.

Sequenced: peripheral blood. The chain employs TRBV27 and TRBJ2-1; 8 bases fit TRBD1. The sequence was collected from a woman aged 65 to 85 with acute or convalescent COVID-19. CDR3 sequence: CASGIRGRVDEQFF. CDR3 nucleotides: TGTGCCAGCGGAATCAGGGGGCGCGTCGATGAGCAGTTCTTC.